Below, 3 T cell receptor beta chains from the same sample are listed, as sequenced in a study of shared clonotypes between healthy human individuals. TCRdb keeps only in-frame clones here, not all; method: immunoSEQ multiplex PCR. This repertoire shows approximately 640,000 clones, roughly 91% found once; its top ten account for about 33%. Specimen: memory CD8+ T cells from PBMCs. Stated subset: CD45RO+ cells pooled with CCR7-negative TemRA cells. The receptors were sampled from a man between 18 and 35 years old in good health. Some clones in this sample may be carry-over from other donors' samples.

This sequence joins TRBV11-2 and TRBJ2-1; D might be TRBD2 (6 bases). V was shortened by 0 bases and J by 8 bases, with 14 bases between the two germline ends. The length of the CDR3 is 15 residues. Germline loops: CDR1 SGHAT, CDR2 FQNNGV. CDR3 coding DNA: TGTGCCAGCAGCTTAGAACATAGATCGGGAGATGAGCAGTTCTTC. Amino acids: CASSLEHRSGDEQFF.

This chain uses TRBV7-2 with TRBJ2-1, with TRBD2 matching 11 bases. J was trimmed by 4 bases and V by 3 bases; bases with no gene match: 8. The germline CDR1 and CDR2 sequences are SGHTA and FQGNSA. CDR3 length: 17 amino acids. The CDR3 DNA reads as TGTGCCAGCAGCTTGGTAGCGGGAGGGTACCGTTACAATGAGCAGTTCTTC. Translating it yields CASSLVAGGYRYNEQFF.

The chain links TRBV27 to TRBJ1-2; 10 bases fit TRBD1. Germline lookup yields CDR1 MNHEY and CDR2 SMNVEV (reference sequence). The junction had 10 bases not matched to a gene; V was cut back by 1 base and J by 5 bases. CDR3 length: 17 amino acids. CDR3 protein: CASSLYGTGVKVYGYTF. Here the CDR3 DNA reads TGTGCCAGCAGTTTATACGGGACAGGGGTGAAGGTTTATGGCTACACCTTC.